A single sample is the source of the 14 T cell receptor beta chains below, sequenced in a study of T-cell memory formation after mild COVID-19. TCRdb redid the calling of the 5' RACE reads with MiXCR, one entry per CDR3 protein. The table has approximately 250,000 distinct CDR3 sequences, 16% seen once. The sequencing input was PBMCs or a T cell subset sorted from them (not recorded which). The receptors derive from a man aged 18-30 years who had mild COVID-19 (a few samples of this study predate the infection). Cell type and time point are not known.

This clonotype was counted a few times. The rearrangement links TRBV12-3 or TRBV12-4 to TRBJ2-2; TRBD2 matches 14 bases. Trimming cost V 4 bases and J 1 base; bases outside gene matches: 8. This CDR3 region has 19 residues. CDR3 region: CASSSTLGTSGGNTGELFF. CDR3 bases: TGTGCCAGCAGTTCCACACTAGGGACTAGCGGGGGGAACACCGGGGAGCTGTTTTTT.

This chain links TRBV5-1 with TRBJ1-4, with D maybe TRBD1 (6 bases). The germline CDR1 and CDR2 sequences are SGHRS and YFSETQ. The CDR3 length is 13 residues. V was clipped by 5 bases and J by 5 bases, with 10 bases between them. The CDR3 here is CASRLGQNEKLFF. Here the CDR3 DNA reads TGCGCCAGCAGATTAGGACAGAATGAAAAACTGTTTTTT.

This chain uses TRBV5-1 with TRBJ2-3, with 13 bases that match TRBD2. The CDR3 is 17 residues long. Germline V gene sequence: CDR1 SGHRS, CDR2 YFSETQ. The trim removed 4 bases at V and 1 base at J, leaving 6 bases unmatched. CDR3 region: CASSVRGTSGGTDTQYF. Here the CDR3 DNA reads TGCGCCAGCAGCGTTCGCGGGACTAGCGGGGGCACAGATACGCAGTATTTT.

This clonotype was counted only a few times. The V and J genes are TRBV7-9 and TRBJ2-2; 10 nucleotides match TRBD2. Germline-derived CDR1 and CDR2 are SEHNR and FQNEAQ (reference sequence). The V segment lost 4 bases and the J segment 3 bases; nucleotides outside the gene matches: 5. The CDR3 contains 16 residues. The CDR3 DNA sequence: TGTGCCAGCAGCTCCGGACTAGCGGACTACACCGGGGAGCTGTTTTTT. This encodes CASSSGLADYTGELFF.

The chain is built from TRBV2 and TRBJ1-5, with D unclear. V was clipped by 4 bases and J by 2 bases, with 9 bases between them. The CDR3 extends over 14 amino acids. Germline CDR1 SNHLY, CDR2 FYNNEI. The CDR3 region has the DNA TGTGCCAGCAGTGGGGTTACGGGCAATCAGCCCCAGCATTTT. As protein: CASSGVTGNQPQHF.

This clonotype was counted a few times. The gene calls are TRBV7-8 and TRBJ2-5; D may correspond to TRBD1 or TRBD2 (5 bases each). Per germline, CDR1 SGHVS and CDR2 FQNEAQ. V was shortened by 6 bases and J by 5 bases, with 13 bases between the two germline ends. There are 13 residues in the CDR3. The chain's CDR3 is CASSLRGMETQYF. For the CDR3, the DNA is TGTGCCAGCAGTTTGAGGGGCATGGAGACCCAGTACTTC. Looking up the rest from reference TRBV7-8 and TRBJ2-5 gives the full variable domain: GAGVSQSPRYKVAKRGQDVALRCDPISGHVSLFWYQQALGQGPEFLTYFQNEAQLDKSGLPSDRFFAERPEGSVSTLKIQRTQQEDSAVYLCASSLRGMETQYFGPGTRLLVL.

The chain carries TRBV5-1 and TRBJ2-3; 9 nucleotides match TRBD1. The CDR3 extends over 15 amino acids. With V trimmed by 2 bases and J by 6 bases, 7 bases remained unmatched. Germline V lookup: CDR1 SGHRS, CDR2 YFSETQ. The CDR3 DNA is TGCGCCAGCAGCTTCCGGGACAGGGATGCGGATACGCAGTATTTT. Amino acids: CASSFRDRDADTQYF.

This chain uses TRBV7-3 with TRBJ2-3; 8 positions match TRBD2. CDR1 and CDR2 from the germline V gene are SGHTA and FQGTGA. The CDR3 has 17 residues. V lost 5 bases, J lost 4 bases, and 14 bases stayed unmatched. CDR3: CASSRLGGGGAADTQYF. DNA of the CDR3: TGTGCCAGCAGCCGCCTCGGGGGGGGTGGGGCTGCAGATACGCAGTATTTT.

J is TRBJ2-2 and V is TRBV12-3 or TRBV12-4, with a tentative D call TRBD1 (5 bases). The CDR3 consists of 14 residues. Trimming cost V 4 bases and J 2 bases, with 8 bases left between them. CDR3 sequence reads: CASSWQGNTGELFF. The CDR3 bases are TGTGCCAGCAGTTGGCAGGGTAACACCGGGGAGCTGTTTTTT.

Regarding this clonotype: One end of the junction does not line up with germline, which may come from a read error. V gene TRBV7-2 combines with J gene TRBJ2-3; the D gene could be TRBD1 or TRBD2 (5 bases each). The CDR3 runs 10 residues. The V gene's germline CDR1 is SGHTA and CDR2 FQGNSA. The CDR3 bases are TGTGCCAGCAGCCAGAGGGGCGTGAATTTT. It specifies CASSQRGVNF.

This clonotype was seen a few times. The chain carries TRBV7-2 and TRBJ2-3; weak D call: TRBD2 (5 bases). The V gene's germline CDR1 is SGHTA and CDR2 FQGNSA. The CDR3 is 18 amino acids. V shed 1 base and J shed 4 bases, with 21 bases lying between them. CDR3 residues: CASSLVSRSGSGPDTQYF. The DNA for the CDR3 is TGTGCCAGCAGCTTAGTGAGTCGATCGGGGAGTGGCCCAGATACGCAGTATTTT.

In its sample, this clonotype was seen a few times. The V call is TRBV11-2, the J call TRBJ1-1; D remains ambiguous. This CDR3 is built from 12 residues. V lost 4 bases and J 8 bases, leaving 11 bases between the germline ends. Germline V gene lookup returns CDR1 SGHAT and CDR2 FQNNGV. DNA of the CDR3: TGTGCCAGCAGCTCGACGGGGAGCGAAGCTTTCTTT. Encoded protein: CASSSTGSEAFF.

This clonotype was counted a few times. V gene TRBV4-2 combines with J gene TRBJ2-3; perhaps TRBD2 as D (6 bases). Trimming stripped 1 base from V and 2 bases from J, with 10 bases between. Germline values: CDR1 LGHNA, CDR2 YNFKEQ. There are 15 residues in the CDR3. CDR3 in amino acids: CASSQVGGYTDTQYF. The DNA for the CDR3 is TGTGCCAGCAGCCAAGTCGGGGGTTACACAGATACGCAGTATTTT.

The table lists this clonotype with a few counts. The V call is TRBV7-2, the J call TRBJ2-5; D ambiguous. The ends were cut back, 5 bases at V and 5 bases at J, with 12 bases in the middle. The CDR3 runs to 13 residues. The germline V gene encodes CDR1 SGHTA and CDR2 FQGNSA. In nucleotides, the CDR3 is TGTGCCAGCAGCCTCCCCGAGACGGAGACCCAGTACTTC. As protein: CASSLPETETQYF.